These T cell receptor beta chains were read from a single sample in a study of CD8 T cells in Susac syndrome. TCRdb fed the immunoSEQ multiplex PCR reads into MiXCR, producing one record per CDR3 protein. This repertoire shows some 76,000 distinct CDR3 sequences, more than 85% found once; its top ten account for around 0.49%. Sequenced input: CD8+ T cells from PBMCs. The receptors were sampled from a human donor with multiple sclerosis. CDR3s include the opening cysteine and the closing phenylalanine or tryptophan. Fields, in order: V gene, D gene, clone size, J gene, CDR3 DNA, CDR3 protein. The D gene is left open where the match is weak. Size is omitted from some rows. Given values are once, few, many or a class for expanded clones.

V: TRBV19; D: .; size: .; J: TRBJ1-1; DNA: TGTGCCAGTAGTTCCCAGTCGGCGAACACTGAAGCTTTCTTT; CDR3: CASSSQSANTEAFF
V: TRBV4-3; D: .; size: .; J: TRBJ2-7; DNA: TGCGCCAGCAGCCAAGGCCGGGTACCAGGCGAGCAGTACTTC; CDR3: CASSQGRVPGEQYF
V: TRBV12-3/TRBV12-4; D: .; size: .; J: TRBJ1-1; DNA: TGTGCCAGCTTGGGCAGTTTCACTGAAGCCTTCTTT; CDR3: CASLGSFTEAFF
V: TRBV28; D: .; size: .; J: TRBJ2-2; DNA: TGTGCCAGCAGTTTCGGGGACGGGACTAACACCGGGGAGCTGTTTTTT; CDR3: CASSFGDGTNTGELFF
V: TRBV29-1; D: TRBD1; size: .; J: TRBJ1-3; DNA: TGCAGCGTTGAAGACGGGACAGGGGCGTCTGGAAACACCATATATTTT; CDR3: CSVEDGTGASGNTIYF
V: TRBV7-8; D: TRBD2; size: .; J: TRBJ2-3; DNA: TGTGCCAGCAGGGGGCTAGCGGGGGGCGTCACAGATACGCAGTATTTT; CDR3: CASRGLAGGVTDTQYF
V: TRBV5-1; D: TRBD1; size: .; J: TRBJ2-1; DNA: TGCGCCAGCAGCTTGGCCTTTGGGACAGGCTACAATGAGCAGTTCTTC; CDR3: CASSLAFGTGYNEQFF
V: TRBV19; D: .; size: few; J: TRBJ2-7; DNA: TGTGCCAGTAGGATGAGGGGGAGTTACGAGCAGTACTTC; CDR3: CASRMRGSYEQYF
V: TRBV4-1; D: .; size: .; J: TRBJ1-6; DNA: TGCGCCAGCAGCCAATCGGGACCCCTCAATTCACCCCTCCACTTT; CDR3: CASSQSGPLNSPLHF
V: TRBV12-3/TRBV12-4; D: .; size: .; J: TRBJ2-1; DNA: TGTGCCAGCAGTCCTAGATCCCCTGGGGATGAGCAGTTCTTC; CDR3: CASSPRSPGDEQFF
V: TRBV6-1; D: TRBD2; size: .; J: TRBJ2-1; DNA: TGTGCCACTACGCCAGTATTGCGGGGGGCCCCCAATGAGCAGTTCTTC; CDR3: CATTPVLRGAPNEQFF
V: TRBV4-3; D: TRBD2; size: .; J: TRBJ2-1; DNA: TGCGCCAGCAGCCAAGAGATAGCGGGGGGCTCCTACAATGAGCAGTTCTTC; CDR3: CASSQEIAGGSYNEQFF
V: TRBV30; D: .; size: .; J: TRBJ2-2; DNA: TGTGCCTGGGACGAAAACACCGGGGAGCTGTTTTTT; CDR3: CAWDENTGELFF
V: TRBV9; D: .; size: .; J: TRBJ1-2; DNA: TGTGCCAGCAGCGCTGACCGGGACACTGGAGGAAACTATGGCTACACCTTC; CDR3: CASSADRDTGGNYGYTF
V: TRBV19; D: .; size: .; J: TRBJ1-1; DNA: TGTGCCAGTAGTCCTTTACCCGGAATCGTCACTGAAGCTTTCTTT; CDR3: CASSPLPGIVTEAFF
V: TRBV6-1; D: .; size: few; J: TRBJ1-2; DNA: TGTGCCAGCAGTCCCCCCTTCTTAGGGCCAGGGTTTTATGGCTACACCTTC; CDR3: CASSPPFLGPGFYGYTF
V: TRBV23-1; D: .; size: .; J: TRBJ2-2; DNA: TGCGCCAGCAGTCAAGGGGCCTACCAAAGGCCTCGCCCCGGGGAGCTGTTTTTT; CDR3: CASSQGAYQRPRPGELFF
V: TRBV2; D: .; size: .; J: TRBJ2-1; DNA: TGTGCCAGCAGTGAATATGCGGGGCTGGTCAATGAGCAGTTCTTC; CDR3: CASSEYAGLVNEQFF